These 24 T cell receptor beta chains originate from one sample sequenced in a study of regulatory T cells in long-lasting Graves disease. Time point denoted: newly diagnosed GD, antithyroid drugs for less than 3 months. PBMC RNA was the source of the TCR library. In building TCR beta libraries, iRepertoire HTBI primers were used together with Arm-PCR of CDR3 regions. From the multiplex PCR reads, TCRdb called clonotypes with MiXCR, one entry per CDR3 protein. Among about 430,000 distinct CDR3 sequences listed, about 15% were seen once. These data are also associated with another study on T cells in Graves' hyperthyroidism and ophthalmopathy.

This sample comprised peripheral blood mononuclear cells (PBMCs), obtained at new diagnosis, from a patient treated with antithyroid drugs. The receptors were gathered from a woman aged 40 to 55 with Graves disease.

This clonotype was recorded many times. This chain joins TRBV15 and TRBJ2-1, with 11 bases matching TRBD2. CDR1 and CDR2 (germline): LNHNV, YYDKDF (reference sequence). CDR3 size: 17 residues. J gave up 5 bases and V 1 base, and 7 bases lay outside the gene matches. CDR3 sequence: CATSRGLAGPIHNEQFF. The CDR3 nucleotides read TGTGCCACCAGCAGAGGACTAGCGGGACCCATCCACAATGAGCAGTTCTTC.

This clonotype was recorded many times. The chain links TRBV20-1 to TRBJ2-5; weak D call: TRBD2 (7 bases). V shed 3 bases and J shed 5 bases, with 16 bases lying between them. The CDR3 is made up of 14 amino acids. Germline V gives CDR1 DFQATT, CDR2 SNEGSKA (reference sequence). The CDR3 DNA reads as TGCAGTGCTAGCCGAAGGGGGGGCGTGGAGACCCAGTACTTC. Protein sequence: CSASRRGGVETQYF.

The V and J genes are TRBV20-1 and TRBJ2-5, with TRBD2 identical over 9 bases. Per the germline V gene, CDR1 is DFQATT and CDR2 is SNEGSKA (reference sequence). After removal of 3 bases from V and 4 bases from J, the junction contained 6 bases not matched to a gene. The CDR3 is 14 residues long. CDR3 bases: TGCAGTGCTAGTCGGCTAGCGGGAACAGAGACCCAGTACTTC. Translated: CSASRLAGTETQYF.

There are many counts of this clonotype. The chain combines TRBV12-3 or TRBV12-4 with TRBJ1-1; 11 bases agree with TRBD1. V gave up 5 bases and J gave up 6 bases; unmatched junction bases: 8. This CDR3 contains 15 residues. The CDR3 is CASSQIPGQGAEAFF. For the CDR3, the DNA is TGTGCCAGCAGTCAAATTCCGGGACAGGGGGCTGAAGCTTTCTTT.

This clonotype has at least ten counts. The chain is built from TRBV28 and TRBJ2-7; D unresolved. Trimming removed 7 bases from V and 7 bases from J, with 8 bases in between. The CDR3 has 10 amino acids. The germline V gene encodes CDR1 MDHEN and CDR2 SYDVKM. The CDR3 DNA sequence: TGTGCCAGCACAGAACTGGAGCAGTACTTC. Amino acid sequence: CASTELEQYF.

This clonotype has a count of ten or more. V usage is TRBV20-1 and J usage is TRBJ2-7; weak D call: TRBD2 (5 bases). This CDR3 has 15 amino acids. The V end lost 0 bases, the J end lost 4 bases, and 16 bases lay between the germline ends. Germline values: CDR1 DFQATT, CDR2 SNEGSKA (reference sequence). The CDR3 DNA follows: TGCAGTGCTAGAGATGGGCAGGATCGGACTTACGAGCAGTACTTC. Protein sequence: CSARDGQDRTYEQYF.

This clonotype was picked up many times. The rearrangement links TRBV3-1 to TRBJ2-1; D unresolved. This CDR3 has 13 residues. Trimming removed 1 base from V and 13 bases from J, with 14 bases in between. The germline gives CDR1 LGHDT, CDR2 YNNKEL (reference sequence). The DNA of the CDR3 is TGTGCCAGCAGCCAAGGGACCGCCGCTGACCAGTTCTTC. It translates to CASSQGTAADQFF.

This clonotype showed up many times. The chain recombines TRBV29-1 with TRBJ1-1, with 7 nucleotides matching TRBD1. Per germline, CDR1 SQVTM and CDR2 ANQGSEA. Trimming cost V 3 bases and J 9 bases; bases outside gene matches: 4. This CDR3 has 11 residues. Here the CDR3 reads CSVDRQGKAFF. For the CDR3, the DNA is TGCAGCGTTGATAGACAGGGTAAAGCTTTCTTT. The entire variable domain, with the rest obtained from reference TRBV29-1 and TRBJ1-1, is as follows: SAVISQKPSRDICQRGTSLTIQCQVDSQVTMMFWYRQQPGQSLTLIATANQGSEATYESGFVIDKFPISRPNLTFSTLTVSNMSPEDSSIYLCSVDRQGKAFFGQGTRLTVV.

The J gene is TRBJ1-2, the V gene TRBV4-3; D is unresolved. The CDR3 is made up of 15 amino acids. V was pared by 1 base and J by 3 bases, with 12 bases between. Germline V lookup: CDR1 LGHNA, CDR2 YSLEER. DNA for the CDR3: TGCGCCAGCAGCCAAGTCCCGGCAGAGGACTATGGCTACACCTTC. This translates into CASSQVPAEDYGYTF.

The table lists this clonotype with many counts. The CDR3 nucleotides are TGCAGTGCGGGGAGCGGGGACAGCACAGATACGCAGTATTTT. Translation: CSAGSGDSTDTQYF. The gene calls are TRBV20-1 and TRBJ2-3; 7 positions match TRBD2. Germline V gene data show CDR1 as DFQATT and CDR2 as SNEGSKA (reference sequence). This CDR3 spans 14 amino acids. The V and J ends lost 6 bases and 0 bases, in that order; junction bases with no gene match: 6.

This clonotype was found many times. The chain carries TRBV29-1 and TRBJ2-2, with a weak D call TRBD1 (6 bases). The CDR3 is made up of 13 amino acids. The V gene's germline CDR1 is SQVTM and CDR2 ANQGSEA. V lost 0 bases, J lost 4 bases, and 6 bases lay in between. CDR3 in amino acids: CSVEEGGTGELFF. DNA for the CDR3: TGCAGCGTTGAAGAAGGGGGCACCGGGGAGCTGTTTTTT.

This clonotype appeared many times. The chain employs TRBV28 and TRBJ1-2; 8 positions agree with TRBD1. The CDR3 length is 14 residues. Trimming cost V 5 bases and J 5 bases; bases outside gene matches: 7. The germline V gene has CDR1 MDHEN and CDR2 SYDVKM. The CDR3 DNA sequence: TGTGCCAGCAGTGCAGGACAGGGTCAATATGGCTACACCTTC. It encodes CASSAGQGQYGYTF.

This clonotype was seen many times. The chain employs TRBV19 and TRBJ1-2; D is possibly TRBD1 (5 bases). V lost 3 bases and J lost 4, with 12 bases in between. There are 14 residues in the CDR3. The germline V gene has CDR1 LNHDA and CDR2 SQIVND (reference sequence). The CDR3 region has the DNA TGTGCCAGTAGTATCGCCGGGACGGGCTATGGCTACACCTTC. Its translation: CASSIAGTGYGYTF.

This clonotype was picked up a small number of times. This chain links TRBV10-3 with TRBJ2-1; no reliable D call. The CDR3 has 16 amino acids. V gave up 4 bases and J gave up 2 bases, with 15 bases separating them. Looked up from germline, CDR1 is ENHRY and CDR2 is SYGVKD. The CDR3 DNA reads as TGTGCCATCAGTGGTAGTAGCACCAGTACCTACAATGAGCAGTTCTTC. Its protein product is CAISGSSTSTYNEQFF.

This clonotype was observed at least ten times. The V call is TRBV2, the J call TRBJ2-7, with a possible D match to TRBD2 (6 bases). CDR3 length: 13 amino acids. Germline assignment: CDR1 SNHLY and CDR2 FYNNEI. Trimming shortened V by 8 bases and J by 0 bases, and 11 bases separated the two germline ends. CDR3 region: CASAGGPSYEQYF. The CDR3 nucleotides read TGTGCCAGCGCCGGAGGGCCCTCCTACGAGCAGTACTTC.

This clonotype was detected ten times or more. The chain couples TRBV24-1 to TRBJ2-1, with TRBD2 identical over 14 bases. Losses at the gene ends were 4 bases for V and 7 bases for J; bases not matched to a gene: 8. The germline CDR1 and CDR2 sequences are KGHDR and SFDVKD. CDR3 length: 17 residues. The CDR3: CATSDPTSGRAGNEQFF. The CDR3 DNA sequence: TGTGCCACCAGTGACCCGACTAGCGGGAGGGCCGGGAATGAGCAGTTCTTC.

This clonotype was seen many times. This sequence joins TRBV28 and TRBJ2-3, with 12 nucleotides matching TRBD2. Germline lookup yields CDR1 MDHEN and CDR2 SYDVKM. The CDR3 covers 16 residues. V dropped 5 bases and J dropped 5; count of bases not matched to a gene: 8. In DNA form, the CDR3 reads TGTGCCAGCAGTATTCGACTAGCGGGAGTAGGAGATACGCAGTATTTT. This sequence encodes CASSIRLAGVGDTQYF.

This clonotype appeared many times. The CDR3 DNA sequence: TGTGCCAGCTCACCGCAAGCAAATAGCGGGAGGGCGGACGAGCAGTTCTTC. Its protein is CASSPQANSGRADEQFF. J is TRBJ2-1 and V is TRBV18, with 11 bases fitting TRBD2. The CDR3 extends over 17 amino acids. V was pared by 3 bases and J by 10 bases, with 14 bases of the junction left unmatched. CDR1 and CDR2 from the germline V gene are KGHSH and LQKENI.

At least ten counts were recorded for this clonotype. The J gene is TRBJ2-1, the V gene TRBV3-1, with D perhaps matching TRBD1 (6 bases). Trimming shortened V by 6 bases and J by 5 bases, and 8 bases separated the two germline ends. This CDR3 has 12 residues. From germline, CDR1 is LGHDT and CDR2 YNNKEL (reference sequence). CDR3 loop: CASRRQDNEQFF. The CDR3 nucleotides read TGTGCCAGCAGACGACAGGACAATGAGCAGTTCTTC.

This clonotype was seen repeatedly, ten times or more. This chain links TRBV24-1 with TRBJ2-1, with 7 bases lining up with TRBD2. Germline-derived CDR1 and CDR2 are KGHDR and SFDVKD. Trimming cost V 2 bases and J 0 bases; bases outside gene matches: 3. This CDR3 has 16 amino acids. CDR3 amino acids: CATSDSWTSSYNEQFF. The CDR3 DNA is TGTGCCACCAGTGATTCCTGGACTAGCTCCTACAATGAGCAGTTCTTC.

This clonotype was counted at least ten times. The chain employs TRBV24-1 and TRBJ2-3; D not resolved. CDR1 KGHDR and CDR2 SFDVKD come from the germline V gene. Deletions cut 7 bases from V and 2 bases from J, with 9 bases between. The length of the CDR3 is 13 residues. CDR3 region: CATSPGPTDTQYF. The CDR3, as DNA: TGTGCCACCAGCCCGGGTCCCACAGATACGCAGTATTTT.

V usage is TRBV24-1 and J usage is TRBJ2-1; D not resolved. The CDR3 has 14 amino acids. Germline V gives CDR1 KGHDR, CDR2 SFDVKD. V dropped 5 bases and J dropped 7 bases, with 14 bases sitting between them. CDR3 nucleotide sequence: TGTGCCACCAGTGGTGAGGAGCCCGGGAATGAGCAGTTCTTC. Translation: CATSGEEPGNEQFF.

The table lists this clonotype with many counts. The rearrangement uses TRBV12-3 or TRBV12-4 and TRBJ2-7; unclear D gene. V was cut by 3 bases and J by 0 bases, with 6 bases left in between. The CDR3 runs 13 residues. The CDR3 loop reads CASSFRSSYEQYF. CDR3 nucleotides: TGTGCCAGCAGTTTCCGGAGCTCCTACGAGCAGTACTTC.

This clonotype was observed a few times. The chain uses TRBV15 and TRBJ2-2; D ambiguous. The CDR3 consists of 15 residues. V lost 4 bases to trimming and J lost 0 bases, with 9 bases between them. Germline lookup yields CDR1 LNHNV and CDR2 YYDKDF (reference sequence). The CDR3 spells CATSIRATNTGELFF. CDR3 sequence (DNA): TGTGCCACCAGCATCCGGGCCACGAACACCGGGGAGCTGTTTTTT.